The 12 T cell receptor beta chains presented below share a single source sample, sequenced in a study of post-analysis software for immune sequencing data. Each TCR beta cDNA library carried unique molecular identifiers. TCRdb re-derived calls from the PCR reads in MiXCR, one entry per CDR3 protein. The table lists about 820,000 distinct CDR3 sequences, 53% of them singletons. No cognate antigen is known for these TCRs. Overall study results and limits: Patients used a handful of TRBV segments, including TRBV5-6, TRBV5-1 and TRBV20-1, more often than controls.

The sequenced sample was blood. The receptors were sampled from a girl aged 5-17 years with multiple sclerosis.

This clonotype showed up just a few times. J is TRBJ1-4 and V is TRBV7-9, with D hard to call. The germline gives CDR1 SEHNR, CDR2 FQNEAQ (reference sequence). There are 12 residues in the CDR3. With 5 bases removed from V and 12 bases from J, the gap between germline ends came to 13 bases. The CDR3 sequence is CASSPAFEELFF. DNA for the CDR3: TGTGCCAGCAGCCCTGCTTTCGAGGAACTGTTTTTT.

Only a few counts were recorded for this clonotype. The chain joins TRBV4-1 to TRBJ2-5; 7 nucleotides match TRBD1. CDR1 and CDR2 from the germline V gene are MGHRA and YSYEKL. The CDR3 sequence is 15 residues long. After removal of 4 bases from V and 2 bases from J, the junction contained 7 bases not matched to a gene. DNA for the CDR3: TGCGCCAGCAGCCGCGACGGGACAGTGCAAGAGACCCAGTACTTC. It is translated as CASSRDGTVQETQYF.

The rearrangement uses TRBV5-1 and TRBJ2-3; 13 bases are a match to TRBD2. CDR1 and CDR2 from the germline V gene are SGHRS and YFSETQ. This CDR3 has 15 residues. V lost 1 base and J lost 7; bases outside the gene matches: 3. Here the CDR3 DNA reads TGCGCCAGCAGCTTGACTAGCGGGGGGGGAAATACGCAGTATTTT. Translating it yields CASSLTSGGGNTQYF.

This clonotype was seen a handful of times. The CDR3 protein is CASSPRPSTDTQYF. The CDR3 bases are TGCGCCAGCAGCCCCCGACCCAGCACAGATACGCAGTATTTT. The chain employs TRBV5-1 and TRBJ2-3; D unclear. CDR1 and CDR2 (germline): SGHRS, YFSETQ. This CDR3 spans 14 amino acids. Trimming left V 4 bases short and J 0 bases short, with 9 bases between.

The rearrangement links TRBV20-1 to TRBJ1-2; no clear D. In germline, CDR1 is DFQATT, CDR2 SNEGSKA (reference sequence). This CDR3 comprises 11 residues. V lost 1 base and J lost 8, with 8 bases in between. The CDR3 region has the DNA TGCAGTGCTAGAGGCTCGCGGGGCTACACCTTC. Its translation is CSARGSRGYTF.

This chain uses TRBV29-1 with TRBJ2-5; no firm D call. Deletions cut 4 bases from V and 2 bases from J, with 11 bases between. Looked up from germline, CDR1 is SQVTM and CDR2 is ANQGSEA. The CDR3 spans 13 residues. The CDR3 here is CSVAGRIQETQYF. Written as DNA, the CDR3 is TGCAGCGTTGCCGGGCGGATTCAAGAGACCCAGTACTTC.

The V call is TRBV19, the J call TRBJ2-5; 8 nucleotides align to TRBD1. CDR1 LNHDA and CDR2 SQIVND come from the germline V gene (reference sequence). J gave up 4 bases and V 9 bases, and 7 bases lay outside the gene matches. The CDR3 totals 13 residues. The CDR3 nucleotides read TGTGCCAGGAGTCCGACAGGGGCAGAGACCCAGTACTTC. Its translation: CARSPTGAETQYF.

The V call is TRBV29-1, the J call TRBJ2-3; 8 bases fit TRBD1. In germline, CDR1 is SQVTM, CDR2 ANQGSEA. The V segment lost 6 bases and the J segment 4 bases; nucleotides outside the gene matches: 3. CDR3 length: 12 amino acids. This CDR3 reads CSVGQGPDTQYF. The DNA of the CDR3 is TGCAGCGTCGGACAGGGCCCAGATACGCAGTATTTT.

The J gene is TRBJ2-1, the V gene TRBV20-1, with 16 bases matching TRBD2. Unmatched junction bases numbered 13, after V lost 8 bases and J lost 9 bases. The V gene's germline CDR1 is DFQATT and CDR2 SNEGSKA (reference sequence). The CDR3 is 16 residues long. Here the CDR3 reads CSLGTSGRGPWGEQFF. The CDR3 nucleotides read TGCAGTCTCGGGACTAGCGGGAGGGGACCGTGGGGTGAGCAGTTCTTC.

This clonotype is a singleton in its sample. The genes are TRBV25-1 and TRBJ2-3; 7 bases agree with TRBD2. With V trimmed by 3 bases and J by 0 bases, 9 bases remained unmatched. This CDR3 is 17 amino acids long. CDR1 and CDR2 (germline): MGHDK, SYGVNS. CDR3: CASSDGASGPSTDTQYF. The CDR3, as DNA: TGTGCCAGCAGTGACGGGGCTAGCGGTCCTAGCACAGATACGCAGTATTTT. The full variable domain, its missing parts supplied by reference TRBV25-1 and TRBJ2-3, is EADIYQTPRYLVIGTGKKITLECSQTMGHDKMYWYQQDPGMELHLIHYSYGVNSTEKGDLSSESTVSRIRTEHFPLTLESARPSHTSQYLCASSDGASGPSTDTQYFGPGTRLTVL.

This clonotype was picked up a small number of times. This chain links TRBV29-1 with TRBJ2-1, with 7 bases aligning to TRBD1. CDR1 and CDR2 (germline): SQVTM, ANQGSEA. J gave up 7 bases and V 5 bases, and 8 bases lay outside the gene matches. This CDR3 is 13 amino acids long. CDR3 bases: TGCAGCGTTCACGGGACAGATCATAATGAGCAGTTCTTC. Protein product: CSVHGTDHNEQFF.

This clonotype was found a few times. The V gene is TRBV7-6, the J gene TRBJ2-1; 15 positions agree with TRBD2. From germline, CDR1 is SGHVS and CDR2 FNYEAQ. This CDR3 is 17 amino acids long. J lost 7 bases, V lost 3 bases, and 7 bases had no gene match. The CDR3 region is CASSFGLAGGPGNEQFF. As DNA, the CDR3 is TGTGCCAGCAGCTTCGGACTAGCGGGAGGGCCTGGGAATGAGCAGTTCTTC.